The entry that follows covers one TCR beta chain sequence. Its antigen is undetermined. There were only Caucasian adults among the donors, and all lived in Nashville, Tennessee. Measured with immunoSEQ multiplex PCR; TCRdb has only the in-frame clones, and not every one. Seen here are around 450,000 clones, 75% to 85% observed once, and the top ten hold less than 15%. This entry comes from a study of shared clonotypes between healthy human individuals. On the study more broadly: Participating donors consisted of a couple of women and a few men aged 18 to 49. Study-wide findings and caveats: It was the few donors that limited the genetic and exposure-history diversity represented. Tissue TCR repertoires likely differ from these blood-only repertoires.

The V and J ends lost 0 bases and 4 bases respectively, with 14 bases between them. The CDR3 is 15 amino acids. In germline, CDR1 is SGHRS, CDR2 YFSETQ. V gene TRBV5-1 combines with J gene TRBJ2-7; the D gene is possibly TRBD1 (6 bases). This TCR was sampled from a woman between 40 and 50 years old in good health. Some clones in this sample may be carry-over from other donors' samples. Sample: PBMCs. As DNA, the CDR3 is TGCGCCAGCAGCTTGGAGGGGCTAGGGGGATACGAGCAGTACTTC. This encodes CASSLEGLGGYEQYF.